The clone carrying this TCR beta chain appeared a single time. The germline V gene encodes CDR1 SGHTS and CDR2 YDEGEE. This CDR3 spans 14 amino acids. J lost 3 bases, V lost 4 bases, and 5 bases had no gene match. The data are from a study of sequential checkpoint blockade in melanoma. For the study at large: First-line arms were nivolumab then ipilimumab, or the reverse, randomized 1:1. Maintenance nivolumab came after either treatment sequence.

Assay used: immunoSEQ multiplex PCR; TCRdb lists only in-frame clones, some missing. The sample includes 6,000 or so clones, 55% to 60% of them seen just once. Treatment in this sample: randomized to nivolumab then ipilimumab (arm A) or the reverse (arm B). None of the patients previously received DNA-damaging chemotherapy. Live CD3+CD8+ CD19− CD56− cells were sorted from PBMCs. V is TRBV5-8 and J is TRBJ2-7, with 9 bases that match TRBD1. Sequenced here: CD8+ T cells sorted from blood (inferred from file names), sampled from a patient given nivolumab and ipilimumab in sequence. This receptor was identified in a human donor with melanoma. The CDR3: CASSAQGQGYEQYF. The DNA for the CDR3 is TGTGCCAGCAGCGCACAGGGACAGGGCTACGAGCAGTACTTC.